This T cell receptor beta chain was sequenced during a study of blood T cell repertoires in COVID-19. Looking at the study overall: COVID-19 samples, acute and convalescent, were from the United States, Italy and Spain. PBMCs, B-cell-depleted T cells, or T cells provided the cDNA or gDNA that made up the material.

Source study methods: Scientists estimated how many nucleated cells there were by amplifying reference gene primers. Profiled with immunoSEQ multiplex PCR; TCRdb holds only in-frame clones, not every one. V and J calls plus clone size are reproduced from that table; the DNA served to infer D and trimming. Here the sample spans 200,000 or so clones, approximately 82% being singletons. Sequenced material: peripheral blood. The clonotype was recovered from a human donor with acute or convalescent COVID-19. The donor label of this sample is uncertain.

CDR3 DNA: TGTGCCAGCAGCTTAGTAGGGGGCGGGTATTCACCCCTCCACTTT. Amino acid sequence: CASSLVGGGYSPLHF. The V call is TRBV7-3, the J call TRBJ1-6; 7 bases are shared with TRBD1. Losses at the gene ends were 2 bases for V and 8 bases for J; bases not matched to a gene: 6. This CDR3 spans 15 amino acids. The V gene's germline CDR1 is SGHTA and CDR2 FQGTGA.